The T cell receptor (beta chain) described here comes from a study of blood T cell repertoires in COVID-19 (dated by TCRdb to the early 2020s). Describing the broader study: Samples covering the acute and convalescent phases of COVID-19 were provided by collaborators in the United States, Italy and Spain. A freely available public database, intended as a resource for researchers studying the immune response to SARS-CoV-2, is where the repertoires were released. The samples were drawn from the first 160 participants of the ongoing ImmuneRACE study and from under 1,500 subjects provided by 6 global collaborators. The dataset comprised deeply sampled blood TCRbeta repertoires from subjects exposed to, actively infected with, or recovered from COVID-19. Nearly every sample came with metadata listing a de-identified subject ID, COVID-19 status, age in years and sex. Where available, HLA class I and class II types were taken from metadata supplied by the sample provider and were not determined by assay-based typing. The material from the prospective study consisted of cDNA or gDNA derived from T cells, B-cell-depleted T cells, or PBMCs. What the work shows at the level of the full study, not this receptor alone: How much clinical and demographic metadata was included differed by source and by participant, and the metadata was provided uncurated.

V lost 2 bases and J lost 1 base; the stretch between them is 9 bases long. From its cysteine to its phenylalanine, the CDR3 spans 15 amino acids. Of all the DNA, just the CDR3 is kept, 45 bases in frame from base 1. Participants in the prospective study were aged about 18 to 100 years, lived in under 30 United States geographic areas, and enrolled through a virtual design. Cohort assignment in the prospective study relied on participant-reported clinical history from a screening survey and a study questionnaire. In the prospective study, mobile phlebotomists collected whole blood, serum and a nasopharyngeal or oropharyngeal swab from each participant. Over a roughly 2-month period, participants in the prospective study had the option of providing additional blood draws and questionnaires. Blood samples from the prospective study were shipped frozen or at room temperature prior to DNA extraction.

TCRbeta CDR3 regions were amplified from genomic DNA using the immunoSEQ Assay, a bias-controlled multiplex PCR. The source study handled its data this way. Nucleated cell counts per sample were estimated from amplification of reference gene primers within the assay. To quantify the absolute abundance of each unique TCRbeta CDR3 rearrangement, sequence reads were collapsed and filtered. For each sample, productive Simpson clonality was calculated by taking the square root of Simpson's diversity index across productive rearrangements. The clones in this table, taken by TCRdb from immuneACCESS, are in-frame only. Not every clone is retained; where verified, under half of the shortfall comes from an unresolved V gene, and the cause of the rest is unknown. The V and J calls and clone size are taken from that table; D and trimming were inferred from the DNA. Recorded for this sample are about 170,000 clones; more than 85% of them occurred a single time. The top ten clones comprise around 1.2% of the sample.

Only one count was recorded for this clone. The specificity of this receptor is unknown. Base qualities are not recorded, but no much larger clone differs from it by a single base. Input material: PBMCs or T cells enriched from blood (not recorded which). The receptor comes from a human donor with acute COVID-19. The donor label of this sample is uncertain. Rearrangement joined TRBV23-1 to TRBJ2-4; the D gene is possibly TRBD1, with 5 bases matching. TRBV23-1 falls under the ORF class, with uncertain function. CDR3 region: CASSQIDSAKNIQYF. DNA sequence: TGCGCCAGCAGTCAAATAGACAGCGCCAAAAACATTCAGTACTTC.